Listed below are T cell receptor beta chains from one sample, sequenced in a study of CD8+CD57+ T cells in acquired aplastic anemia. One entry per CDR3 protein results from TCRdb running MiXCR on the reads. Of under 200,000 distinct CDR3 sequences listed, around 45% were seen once; the top ten hold 1.1%. The sample taken for sequencing was sorted CD4+, CD8+, or CD8+CD57+ T cells (not recorded which) from PBMCs. These receptors originate from a human donor in good health. The CDR3 runs from the conserved cysteine through the conserved F or W. Fields, in order: clone size, J gene, V gene, D gene, CDR3 DNA, CDR3 protein. D genes are given only for firm matches. Clone size appears in some rows only: once, few, many, or a class for an expanded clone.

>many|TRBJ2-1|TRBV20-1|.
TGCAGTGCAGATTTGGGGGGAGATGACAATGAGCAGTTCTTC
CSADLGGDDNEQFF
>.|TRBJ2-5|TRBV19|.
TGTGCCAGTAGTATATTCCGGGCCGAGTCAGAGACCCAGTACTTC
CASSIFRAESETQYF
>.|TRBJ1-3|TRBV6-1|TRBD1
TGTGCCAGTGCCCGGGACAGGTCCTCTGGAAACACCATATATTTT
CASARDRSSGNTIYF
>many|TRBJ1-3|TRBV7-9|.
TGTGCCAGCAGCTTAGTATCCGGGACGACTGGAAACACCATATATTTT
CASSLVSGTTGNTIYF
>.|TRBJ1-1|TRBV25-1|.
TGTGCCAGCGGAAACGCAGGGTATGGAGCTTTCTTT
CASGNAGYGAFF
>.|TRBJ2-1|TRBV20-1|TRBD1
TGCAGTGCTAGACGGGACAGGGGTAGTCCTGAGCAGTTCTTC
CSARRDRGSPEQFF
>.|TRBJ1-2|TRBV7-8|.
TGTGCCAGCAGCTTAGGACAAGTCCATGGCTACACCTTC
CASSLGQVHGYTF
>.|TRBJ1-1|TRBV7-2|.
TGTGCCAGCAGCTTAGCCTGGGACACCATTTACACTGAAGCTTTCTTT
CASSLAWDTIYTEAFF
>.|TRBJ1-2|TRBV10-3|TRBD1
TGTGCCATCAGTGAATCGGACAGGGAGGATGGCTACACCTTC
CAISESDREDGYTF
>.|TRBJ2-7|TRBV5-1|.
TGCGCCAGCAGCGGTCGCAGGGCTGAGCAGTACTTC
CASSGRRAEQYF
>many|TRBJ1-6|TRBV20-1|TRBD1
TGCAGTGCATTCACAGGGGTCAATTCACCCCTCCACTTT
CSAFTGVNSPLHF
>.|TRBJ2-5|TRBV6-2/TRBV6-3|.
TGTGCCAGCAGTTACTCAACACTAGCCCAAGAGACCCAGTACTTC
CASSYSTLAQETQYF
>many|TRBJ2-2|TRBV14|.
TGTGCCAGCAGCCAGGGGGTGATTGCCGGGGAGCTGTTTTTT
CASSQGVIAGELFF
>many|TRBJ1-6|TRBV12-3/TRBV12-4|TRBD1
TGTGCCAGCGCTCTTGAGGGACAGGGTAATTCACCCCTCCACTTT
CASALEGQGNSPLHF
>.|TRBJ2-2|TRBV19|.
TGTGCCAGCACCCCCGAGGCTGCGGGGGAGCTGTTTTTT
CASTPEAAGELFF
>.|TRBJ1-2|TRBV7-8|.
TGTGCCAGCAGCTTCGGGTCTTATGGCTACACCTTC
CASSFGSYGYTF
>.|TRBJ2-1|TRBV7-3|TRBD2
TGTGCCAGCAGCCTAACCTGGGCGGGAGGCCCGAGCTCCTACAATGAGCAGTTCTTC
CASSLTWAGGPSSYNEQFF
>many|TRBJ2-7|TRBV15|TRBD1
TGTGCCACCTCGACAGGGGTATCCTACGAGCAGTACTTC
CATSTGVSYEQYF